The present T cell receptor (beta chain) was sequenced within a study of cytomegalovirus exposure and HLA in healthy donors (dated by TCRdb to between 2016 and 2019). For context, the study as a whole: In an earlier analysis of about 560 of the donors, about 260 Gb of sequence data and 100 million or so unique TCR beta sequences from roughly 180 million T cells were reported. About 300 gigabases of sequencing data and 78 million or so unique TCR sequences were included in an early release covering roughly 600 HLA-typed donors. The later analysis used no new phenotypic data to find candidate immune exposures, relying instead on TCR beta sequences and their occurrence across donors. Every repertoire in the discovery cohort had been generated on one and the same sequencing platform. Roughly 5 DR-DQ haplotypes were handled as single units for association and clustering, since linkage in the cohort was strong. Among 300 to 450 genotyped donors of the cohort, an average of around 240,000 unique TCR beta nucleotide sequences were sequenced per donor, around 20% of them non-productive. A later analysis re-analyzed previously published TCR beta repertoires from about 730 donors and added high-resolution HLA genotyping to study TCR occurrence patterns. Of the roughly 420 genotyped donors, 65% to 90% were placed in the genetic ancestry cluster associated with self-reported Caucasian donors. Donor age, sex, ethnicity and CMV serostatus were compiled together with the repertoire data. The study profiled the T cell repertoires of more than 500 subjects by immunosequencing and related them to cytomegalovirus serostatus. A separate validation cohort of roughly 110 different subjects was used in addition to the approximately 700-subject first cohort. HLA typing covered class I and class II loci at four-digit resolution. Genome-wide SNP genotypes for about 60% of the roughly 670 donors were used in a later genetic analysis, which treated that subset as a discovery cohort. To predict cytomegalovirus infection status, the study combined high-throughput TCR immunosequencing, statistical association of individual TCRs with disease status, and machine learning. An earlier analysis of 587 of the donors used high-throughput TCR beta sequencing to judge whether each TCR beta V gene segment behaved as functional or pseudogenic. Typing coverage differed by locus: A, B, C, DRB1 and DQB1 were typed in roughly 620-630 donors, DQA1 in 500 to 550, DPA1 in over 600, and DPB1 in 400 to 480. The study aimed to test whether signatures of past pathogen exposure could be identified by cataloging public T cell receptors.

The protocol used for the library was the immunoSEQ multiplex PCR assay. For the multiplex PCR, a mixture combining 60 forward primers for TCR Vbeta segments and 13 reverse primers for TCR Jbeta segments was used. The CDR3 region of rearranged TCR beta genes was amplified from genomic DNA by a multiplex PCR assay. On the Illumina HiSeq System, the amplified TCR beta libraries were sequenced as 87-base-pair reads. As for the authors' bioinformatics: In a later analysis, about 80 million unique TCR beta chains were counted across the approximately 640 repertoires, and roughly 11 million of these chains were shared by at least two donors. A nearest-neighbor algorithm error-corrected the raw reads and collapsed the reads into unique sequences, merging closely related sequences to remove PCR and sequencing errors. Alignment of CDR3 sequences to IMGT reference sequences was used to assign V, D and J gene segments. Each retained sequence needed at least a six-nucleotide match to both a V gene segment and a J gene segment. A rearrangement was called productive if the CDR3 had no stop codons and remained in frame with V and J, and every other rearrangement was called non-productive. Following IMGT convention, CDR3 was defined as the stretch from the second conserved V-encoded cysteine up to the conserved J-encoded phenylalanine. Sequences without an unambiguous match to a single V gene segment were excluded from the earlier analysis of over 500 of the donors. An earlier analysis of several hundred of the donors called V segments functional above 56.7% productive rearrangements and segregating when the between-donor standard deviation exceeded 5%. A statistical classification framework was built for diagnosing cytomegalovirus status from the catalog of TCR beta chain sequences. V and J gene assignment, in a later analysis, came from comparing TCR nucleotide sequences with IMGT/GENE-DB human TR gene sequences. The TCRdist pipeline was used in a later analysis to assign CDR3 sequences and most-parsimonious VDJ recombination scenarios. In a later analysis, each TCR beta chain was defined by its CDR3 amino acid sequence together with its V-gene family, and reads without a unique V-gene family were excluded. In a later analysis, around 600 highly shared, low-generation-probability nucleotide sequences were removed to address suspected cross-contamination and a sequencing artifact. In a later analysis, a clonal expansion index was calculated for each public chain from normalized within-repertoire ranks of inferred template counts. In a later analysis, generation probabilities were computed using a VDJ recombination model fitted to out-of-frame rearrangements, and the results were checked against IGoR. Hypergeometric tests were used in a later analysis to score TCR-TCR, TCR-HLA and TCR-CMV co-occurrence, with a repertoire-size bias correction applied to the TCR pairs. False discovery rates were estimated in a later analysis by permuting HLA or CMV assignments 20 times. In a later analysis, co-occurring TCRs were grouped with DBSCAN, and TCRdist sequence similarity was added when clustering was performed within HLA-allele-positive subsets. Co-occurrence clustering excluded repertoires with fewer than 30,000 or more than 120,000 public chains, plus five with anomalous nucleotide sharing. TCRdb took this table from immuneACCESS and kept in-frame rearrangements with V and J called. Such tables lack part of the clones; where checked against another copy, unresolved V genes explain under half of the gap, and the rest is unexplained. The V and J calls and the clone size are those of that table, but D and trimming were determined from the DNA. The table for this sample lists roughly 140,000 clones; over 70% of them were counted only once. About 6.9% of the sample is held by the ten biggest clonotypes.

The cohort was made up of several hundred healthy bone marrow donors. At the time of sampling, all cohort members were nominally healthy, though unrecorded immune exposures were likely present. The donor was CMV seropositive and belonged to the group of over 250 seropositive cohort members. Each donor provided a peripheral blood sample, and peripheral blood mononuclear cells were used for TCR beta sequencing. The Qiagen DNeasy Blood Extraction Kit was used to extract genomic DNA from the blood cell samples. Study-wide conclusions, independent of this receptor: A later analysis found that TCR association rates varied across HLA loci, with DRB1 alleles showing the most associated TCRs and HLA-C alleles the fewest. In a later analysis, 15,000 to 20,000 TCR beta sequences were associated with specific HLA alleles at a false discovery rate of 0.05. A cluster of highly shared sequence variants was judged likely to represent a technical artifact of the sequencing pipeline. The presence/absence analyses assumed that sequencing depth was roughly uniform across donors, and that assumption may not be true. Some 15 rarely observed V segments, including chromosome 9 orphons, were excluded from the earlier analysis of several hundred of the donors because counts were too low. The only immune exposure information available for the cohort was CMV serostatus. A total of 150 to 200 TCR beta chains were listed by the study as associated with cytomegalovirus. According to the authors, the approach could potentially be generalized to other disease states and immunological phenotypes. Some IMGT-functional V segments, including TRBV6-2 and TRBV6-3, could not be distinguished by the 87-base-pair reads and were therefore excluded. Cytomegalovirus status was reported to be diagnosed by the classifier with high specificity and sensitivity in both the original and validation cohorts. Linkage disequilibrium might explain the correlated functional status among segregating V segments, but an unknown experimental factor could not be excluded. In this cohort, only TCR beta chains were sequenced, and detectable features were limited by the absence of alpha or paired-chain data. Because HLA typing was unavailable for some donors at each locus, only the typed subset was used in association tests. Most TCR sequences were seen in very few donors, while some public TCRs were found in many individuals. In a later genetic analysis, fewer N-insertions in productive TCRs were reported among donors in an Asian-associated ancestry cluster than the approximately 670-donor mean. When HLA alleles, especially DR and DQ, strongly co-occurred, TCR associations were difficult to assign to individual alleles. In a later analysis, HLA-associated TCR beta chains showed more clonal expansion and lower generation probabilities than non-associated chains that were equally common. Three of the identified cytomegalovirus-associated TCR beta chains were confirmed in vitro to be specific for cytomegalovirus antigens. A further reported finding was that TCR beta sequences accurately predicted the HLA-A and HLA-B alleles for most subjects in the first cohort. In a later analysis, most CMV-associated TCR beta chains were found to appear HLA-restricted, with HLA associations seemingly driven largely by CMV exposure. In a later analysis, several top co-occurrence clusters were reported to appear linked to parvovirus B19, influenza, CMV and Epstein-Barr virus. In an earlier analysis of fewer than 750 of the donors, most TCR beta V segments were observed in productive rearrangements about 90% or about 30% of the time, broadly matching IMGT annotations. A later genetic analysis associated a missense DCLRE1C variant with V-gene and J-gene trimming of TCR beta chains, and an independent cohort replicated the association.

Reading the germline V gene gives CDR1 MNHNS and CDR2 SASEGT. V sheds 1 base and J sheds 2 bases, leaving 12 bases between their ends. The CDR3 holds 15 amino acids from the cysteine to the phenylalanine. Just the 45-base CDR3 DNA is kept, in frame starting at base 1. Points on this clone: This receptor's antigen is unknown. No base quality values were provided; no much bigger clone lies one nucleotide off.

The origin of this receptor is a woman aged 40 to 50 in good health and CMV-seropositive. The V gene is TRBV6-1 and the J gene is TRBJ2-7, with TRBD1 perhaps the D gene, on 6 matching bases. Sample: PBMCs. The DNA sequence is given as TGTGCCAGCAGTGAAGATTTGACAGGAGCCTACGAGCAGTACTTC. This codes for CASSEDLTGAYEQYF.